A selection of T cell receptor beta chains follows, all from one sample in a study of blood T cells in healthy people across ages. MiXCR, run by TCRdb on the 5' RACE reads, gives a single entry per CDR3 protein. The table lists about 1.6 million distinct CDR3 sequences, approximately 32% of them singletons. Sequencing was carried out using blood. Receptors were obtained from a woman aged 30 to 39 in good health. Both conserved end residues are part of each CDR3. A D gene is named only where the DNA matches it firmly. The size of a clone is reported for some rows only, either as once, few or many, or as a class for expanded clones.

CDR3 protein | CDR3 DNA | J gene | clone size | D gene | V gene
CASRRRATDTQYF | TGCGCCAGCAGGCGGCGTGCCACAGATACGCAGTATTTT | TRBJ2-3 | - | - | TRBV5-1
CASSLPGQGMIEKLFF | TGTGCCAGCAGCTTGCCTGGACAGGGGATGATTGAAAAACTGTTTTTT | TRBJ1-4 | - | TRBD1 | TRBV11-2
CSARLAGGSEQFF | TGCAGTGCTAGACTAGCGGGAGGGAGTGAGCAGTTCTTC | TRBJ2-1 | few | TRBD2 | TRBV20-1
CASSQDGARPPQSTDTLYF | TGCGCCAGCAGCCAAGACGGGGCCAGGCCTCCCCAGAGCACAGATACGCTGTATTTT | TRBJ2-3 | once | - | TRBV4-1
CASSRAKGMVSEQYF | TGCGCCAGCAGCCGAGCAAAGGGGATGGTAAGCGAGCAGTACTTC | TRBJ2-7 | - | - | TRBV4-1
CASSTRLAGGPTDTQYF | TGTGCCAGCAGCACCCGGTTAGCGGGGGGGCCCACAGATACGCAGTATTTT | TRBJ2-3 | - | TRBD2 | TRBV9
CASRTIQGEAFF | TGTGCCAGCAGAACCATACAGGGTGAAGCTTTCTTT | TRBJ1-1 | few | - | TRBV6-5
CASRGGGSPRRETEAFF | TGTGCCAGCAGGGGAGGTGGCAGCCCAAGAAGGGAAACTGAAGCTTTCTTT | TRBJ1-1 | - | - | TRBV6-1
CASSTSELGQNYNEQFF | TGTGCCAGCAGCACGTCAGAACTCGGACAGAACTACAATGAGCAGTTCTTC | TRBJ2-1 | - | - | TRBV5-6
CASSLESVPETQYF | TGTGCCAGCAGTTTAGAGTCGGTCCCCGAGACCCAGTACTTC | TRBJ2-5 | few | - | TRBV28
CSVEDRLAGTTDTQYF | TGCAGCGTTGAAGATAGACTAGCGGGGACCACAGATACGCAGTATTTT | TRBJ2-3 | many | TRBD2 | TRBV29-1
CASSGLAASYEQYF | TGTGCCAGCAGTGGCCTCGCGGCCTCCTACGAGCAGTACTTC | TRBJ2-7 | - | - | TRBV28
CASSRGKEGAQYF | TGTGCCAGCAGCAGGGGCAAAGAGGGGGCCCAGTACTTC | TRBJ2-5 | - | - | TRBV7-3
CACSLGDGGGYGYTF | TGTGCCTGCAGTTTGGGGGACGGGGGCGGGTATGGCTACACCTTC | TRBJ1-2 | - | - | TRBV27
CASSGMGQTYEQYF | TGTGCCAGCAGTGGAATGGGACAGACCTACGAGCAGTACTTC | TRBJ2-7 | - | TRBD1 | TRBV2